This TCR beta chain is drawn from a study of blood T cell repertoires in COVID-19. Study-wide context: Specimens from acute and convalescent COVID-19 originated in the United States, Italy and Spain.

Losses at the gene ends were 2 bases for V and 1 base for J; bases not matched to a gene: 3. Per the germline V gene, CDR1 is SGHNT and CDR2 is YYREEE (reference sequence). The CDR3 runs 16 residues. Using immunoSEQ multiplex PCR, the repertoire was profiled, and TCRdb retains in-frame clones only, with some absent. Of about 200,000 clones in the sample, around nine tenths were seen once. The chain uses TRBV5-4 and TRBJ2-4; 10 positions agree with TRBD2. The sequence was obtained from a man aged 50 to 59 with COVID-19, enrolled during active disease. Specimen: peripheral blood. CDR3 bases: TGTGCCAGCAGCTTAGGGACTAGCGTTGCCAAAAACATTCAGTACTTC. Protein: CASSLGTSVAKNIQYF.